These T cell receptor beta chains were read from a single sample in a study of T-cell reconstitution after alpha-beta-depleted transplantation in children. TCRdb reprocessed the PCR reads via MiXCR and lists one record per CDR3 protein. The table has some 830,000 distinct CDR3 sequences, roughly 15% seen once. Sequenced here: PBMCs, mostly from graft donor cells, sampled 360 days after TCRalphabeta/CD19-depleted stem cell transplant. The source of these receptors is a male patient aged 10 to 17 who had a stem cell transplant for acute lymphoblastic leukemia, so the T cells may come from the graft donor. Both conserved end residues are part of each CDR3. A D gene is named only where the DNA matches it firmly. Clone size is not always given. Where it is, it says once, few, many or a class for expanded clones.

v_gene	j_gene	abundance	d_gene	CDR3aa	CDR3nt
TRBV29-1	TRBJ2-5	.	.	CSVFWETQYF	TGCAGCGTTTTCTGGGAGACCCAGTACTTC
TRBV3-1	TRBJ2-7	.	.	CASSPLGGGWSGQYF	TGTGCCAGCAGCCCTCTGGGGGGTGGCTGGTCAGGGCAGTACTTC
TRBV29-1	TRBJ2-7	few	.	CSVVLRYEQYF	TGCAGCGTAGTACTACGGTACGAGCAGTACTTC
TRBV4-1	TRBJ2-3	.	TRBD2	CASSQEGTSGSGDTQYF	TGCGCCAGCAGCCAAGAGGGAACTAGCGGGAGTGGAGATACGCAGTATTTT
TRBV27	TRBJ2-5	.	TRBD2	CASRAVAGVGETQYF	TGTGCCAGCAGAGCGGTAGCGGGAGTTGGGGAGACCCAGTACTTC
TRBV12-3/TRBV12-4	TRBJ1-1	many	TRBD1	CASGTGLSEAFF	TGTGCCAGCGGGACAGGGCTATCTGAAGCTTTCTTT
TRBV10-3	TRBJ2-3	few	TRBD2	CAISENEGLAGGPTDTQYF	TGTGCCATCAGTGAGAATGAGGGACTAGCGGGAGGGCCCACAGATACGCAGTATTTT
TRBV9	TRBJ1-1	few	TRBD1	CASSVGPTGEGTEAFF	TGTGCCAGCAGCGTAGGGCCTACAGGGGAGGGCACTGAAGCTTTCTTT
TRBV27	TRBJ2-7	.	.	CASSFRQRTYEQYF	TGTGCCAGCAGTTTTCGGCAGCGTACCTACGAGCAGTACTTC
TRBV20-1	TRBJ2-1	many	.	CSARVIEGTSEQFF	TGCAGTGCTAGGGTAATAGAGGGTACGAGTGAGCAGTTCTTC
TRBV20-1	TRBJ1-4	.	.	CSATPGVGWLTLNEKLFF	TGCAGTGCTACCCCTGGGGTAGGCTGGCTGACCCTAAATGAAAAACTGTTTTTT
TRBV29-1	TRBJ2-3	.	.	CSVEAESTDTQYF	TGCAGCGTTGAAGCGGAGAGCACAGATACGCAGTATTTT
TRBV19	TRBJ2-1	.	.	CASNFGMGLNEQFF	TGTGCCAGTAATTTCGGGATGGGGCTGAATGAGCAGTTCTTC
TRBV5-1	TRBJ1-1	.	.	CASRLDPGQEAFF	TGCGCCAGCAGATTGGACCCAGGGCAGGAAGCTTTCTTT
TRBV5-1	TRBJ2-2	many	.	CASSAASASNTGELFF	TGCGCCAGCAGCGCCGCTAGCGCCTCGAACACCGGGGAGCTGTTTTTT
TRBV5-1	TRBJ2-1	few	TRBD2	CASRISGSSYNEQFF	TGCGCCAGCAGGATTAGCGGGAGCTCCTACAATGAGCAGTTCTTC
TRBV12-3/TRBV12-4	TRBJ1-1	few	.	CASSLLSGAFF	TGTGCCAGCAGTCTCCTCTCCGGCGCTTTCTTT
TRBV24-1	TRBJ2-1	.	.	CATSHPGRPYNEQFF	TGTGCCACCAGTCATCCGGGACGCCCCTACAATGAGCAGTTCTTC
TRBV5-1	TRBJ1-6	few	.	CASSLVAGSPDSPLHF	TGCGCCAGCAGCTTGGTAGCAGGGAGTCCGGATTCACCCCTCCACTTT
TRBV5-1	TRBJ2-7	few	TRBD2	CASKEREEAEQYF	TGCGCCAGCAAGGAGCGGGAGGAAGCTGAGCAGTACTTC
TRBV7-6	TRBJ2-1	few	.	CASSSRLEVSNEQFF	TGTGCCAGCAGCTCCCGGCTGGAAGTAAGCAATGAGCAGTTCTTC
TRBV25-1	TRBJ1-6	.	.	CASSDRRRGGNSPLHF	TGTGCCAGCAGTGATAGGAGGCGAGGGGGAAATTCACCCCTCCACTTT
TRBV5-1	TRBJ2-7	few	TRBD1	CASSWGQETYEQYF	TGCGCCAGCAGCTGGGGACAGGAAACCTACGAGCAGTACTTC
TRBV20-1	TRBJ2-1	.	TRBD2	CCATTLGGRAGGKEQFF	TGCTGTGCTACTACCCTAGGCGGGAGGGCCGGGGGGAAGGAGCAGTTCTTC
TRBV5-1	TRBJ2-1	few	.	CASSLERISYNEQFF	TGCGCCAGCAGCTTGGAGCGGATCTCCTACAATGAGCAGTTCTTC
TRBV7-2	TRBJ2-1	many	.	CASSLARRSYNEQFF	TGTGCCAGCAGCTTAGCGAGGCGTTCCTACAATGAGCAGTTCTTC
TRBV13	TRBJ1-1	.	.	CASSPVKTEAFF	TGTGCCAGCAGCCCAGTTAAAACTGAAGCTTTCTTT
TRBV12-3/TRBV12-4	TRBJ1-1	.	TRBD1	CASSFRTGPTEAFF	TGTGCCAGCAGTTTTAGGACAGGGCCCACTGAAGCTTTCTTT
TRBV5-1	TRBJ1-1	few	TRBD1	CASSLWDRADTEAFF	TGCGCCAGCAGCTTGTGGGACAGGGCCGACACTGAAGCTTTCTTT
TRBV5-5	TRBJ1-1	few	.	CASSLFTSGEAFF	TGTGCCAGCAGCTTGTTCACCTCGGGTGAAGCTTTCTTT
TRBV12-3/TRBV12-4	TRBJ1-5	many	.	CAVHRVGQPQHF	TGTGCCGTGCACAGGGTCGGACAGCCCCAGCATTTT
TRBV11-3	TRBJ2-5	.	.	CASSLVLGSQETQYF	TGTGCCAGCAGCTTAGTTTTGGGGTCCCAAGAGACCCAGTACTTC
TRBV3-1	TRBJ2-5	few	TRBD2	CASSQGSAGAWNF	TGTGCCAGCAGCCAAGGGTCCGCGGGAGCCTGGAATTTC
TRBV12-3/TRBV12-4	TRBJ2-1	.	.	CASSLEGGGQFF	TGTGCCAGCAGTTTAGAGGGGGGGGGGCAGTTCTTC
TRBV5-4	TRBJ2-1	few	TRBD2	CASSSHYGLAVYNEQFF	TGTGCCAGCAGCTCCCATTACGGACTAGCGGTTTACAATGAGCAGTTCTTC
TRBV7-2	TRBJ2-7	few	.	CASSLAGGGSLYEQYF	TGTGCCAGCAGCTTAGCGGGGGGCGGGTCGCTCTACGAGCAGTACTTC
TRBV7-9	TRBJ2-7	.	TRBD1	CASSLLPGQGLYEQYF	TGTGCCAGCAGCCTATTGCCGGGACAGGGTCTCTACGAGCAGTACTTC
TRBV10-3	TRBJ2-2	.	.	CAITPTSETGELFF	TGTGCCATCACGCCGACTAGTGAGACCGGGGAGCTGTTTTTT
TRBV6-1	TRBJ2-1	few	.	CASSLKGPIYNEQFF	TGTGCCAGCAGTCTCAAGGGGCCTATCTACAATGAGCAGTTCTTC
TRBV5-1	TRBJ2-1	.	TRBD1	CASSLGQERWGNEQFF	TGCGCCAGCAGCCTGGGACAGGAGAGGTGGGGCAATGAGCAGTTCTTC
TRBV5-1	TRBJ2-6	.	TRBD2	CASSPLTSGSGANVLTF	TGCGCCAGCAGCCCGCTGACTAGCGGGTCTGGGGCTAACGTCCTGACTTTC